The rows below give T cell receptor beta chains drawn from one sample of a study of OX40 agonist ivuxolimab in advanced cancers. The method was immunoSEQ multiplex PCR; TCRdb's version includes in-frame clones alone and lacks a portion of them. Among about 20,000 clones, 85% to 90% were seen once, and the ten largest hold roughly 15%. The material was CD4+ or CD8+ T cells sorted from blood, obtained in a trial of the OX40 agonist ivuxolimab. These receptors were obtained from an adult with an advanced solid tumor such as melanoma, head and neck, liver or kidney cancer. Each CDR3 is given with its conserved first and last residue. D genes are given only for firm matches. Only some rows state a clone size, as once, few, many or a class for expanded clones.

v_call	j_call	d_call	clone_size	cdr3_aa	cdr3_nt
TRBV18	TRBJ1-1	NA	NA	CASSPIGSRLGTEAFF	TGTGCCAGCTCACCAATTGGGTCTCGGTTGGGAACTGAAGCTTTCTTT
TRBV11-2	TRBJ1-2	NA	NA	CASSLDQFGSEYTF	TGTGCCAGCAGCTTAGATCAGTTTGGCTCCGAATACACCTTC
TRBV5-4	TRBJ2-7	TRBD2	few	CASSLISGGYSYEQYF	TGTGCCAGCAGCTTGATTTCGGGGGGGTACTCCTACGAGCAGTACTTC
TRBV7-9	TRBJ2-5	TRBD2	NA	CASSSSLRGEETQYF	TGTGCCAGCAGTAGTAGCCTCCGGGGGGAGGAGACCCAGTACTTC
TRBV6-5	TRBJ1-1	TRBD1	NA	CASRRQGTNTEAFF	TGTGCCAGCAGAAGACAGGGGACGAACACTGAAGCTTTCTTT
TRBV7-9	TRBJ1-1	NA	NA	CASSSSGSGTEAFF	TGTGCCAGCAGCTCCTCAGGTAGCGGCACTGAAGCTTTCTTT
TRBV18	TRBJ1-1	TRBD1	NA	CASSPNLQGSNTEAFF	TGTGCCAGCTCACCAAACCTACAGGGGTCGAACACTGAAGCTTTCTTT
TRBV5-4	TRBJ2-1	NA	NA	CASSLDRVRVDEQFF	TGTGCCAGCAGCTTGGACAGAGTCCGGGTGGATGAGCAGTTCTTC
TRBV5-1	TRBJ2-7	NA	NA	CASSPAGYNEQYF	TGCGCCAGCAGCCCGGCAGGGTACAACGAGCAGTACTTC
TRBV18	TRBJ2-3	TRBD2	NA	CASSQTSGSADTQYF	TGTGCCAGCTCGCAGACTAGCGGGAGCGCAGATACGCAGTATTTT
TRBV6-1	TRBJ2-7	NA	once	CASSEHSYEQYF	TGTGCCAGCAGTGAACACTCCTACGAGCAGTACTTC
TRBV25-1	TRBJ2-2	TRBD2	once	CASSESSGRPRGTGELFF	TGTGCCAGCAGTGAGTCTAGCGGGAGGCCGAGGGGCACCGGGGAGCTGTTTTTT
TRBV11-2	TRBJ1-2	TRBD1	NA	CASSPRDSSSYGYTF	TGTGCCAGCAGCCCACGGGACAGCTCCAGCTATGGCTACACCTTC
TRBV9	TRBJ2-7	TRBD2	NA	CASSVSGTASYEQYF	TGTGCCAGCAGCGTTAGCGGGACGGCCTCCTACGAGCAGTACTTC
TRBV29-1	TRBJ2-5	TRBD1	NA	CSATRTGGTQYF	TGCAGTGCAACAAGGACAGGGGGGACCCAGTACTTC
TRBV19	TRBJ1-1	NA	NA	CASSTSPGGRTEAFF	TGTGCCAGTAGTACGAGCCCTGGGGGTCGAACTGAAGCTTTCTTT
TRBV6-6	TRBJ1-3	NA	NA	CASKGAGNTIYF	TGTGCCTCTAAGGGGGCTGGAAACACCATATATTTT
TRBV6-6	TRBJ2-7	TRBD1	NA	CASTKAGGGYEQYF	TGTGCCAGCACCAAGGCAGGGGGCGGGTACGAGCAGTACTTC
TRBV7-2	TRBJ2-5	TRBD2	NA	CASSLSIAGGEKTQYF	TGTGCCAGCAGCTTATCGATTGCGGGGGGGGAGAAGACCCAGTACTTC
TRBV6-5	TRBJ1-1	NA	NA	CASSYQIQGNTEAFF	TGTGCCAGCAGTTACCAAATACAGGGAAACACTGAAGCTTTCTTT
TRBV5-1	TRBJ2-1	TRBD1	once	CASSLRDRASEQFF	TGCGCCAGCAGCTTGAGGGACAGGGCTAGCGAGCAGTTCTTC
TRBV5-5	TRBJ2-7	TRBD2	NA	CASSLAGDSAYEQYF	TGTGCCAGCAGTCTAGCGGGGGACAGCGCCTACGAGCAGTACTTC
TRBV7-9	TRBJ2-2	NA	NA	CASSPPGVGELFF	TGTGCCAGCAGCCCACCCGGGGTCGGGGAGCTGTTTTTT
TRBV29-1	TRBJ2-1	TRBD2	once	CSVDRRGGRNEQFF	TGCAGCGTTGACCGGCGGGGGGGCAGGAATGAGCAGTTCTTC
TRBV5-4	TRBJ1-2	NA	NA	CASTTGGGGGDVGYTF	TGTGCCAGCACTACCGGTGGGGGCGGGGGGGATGTCGGCTACACCTTC
TRBV9	TRBJ2-5	NA	NA	CASSVADSETQYF	TGTGCCAGCAGCGTAGCAGACAGCGAGACCCAGTACTTC
TRBV6-1	TRBJ2-3	NA	NA	CASSDSMSTDTQYF	TGTGCCAGCAGTGACTCTATGAGCACAGATACGCAGTATTTT
TRBV10-3	TRBJ1-4	TRBD1	NA	CAISERGTGNEKLFF	TGTGCCATCAGTGAGAGGGGGACAGGGAATGAAAAACTGTTTTTT
TRBV29-1	TRBJ1-4	NA	NA	CSVRQGNEKLFF	TGCAGCGTTCGGCAGGGGAATGAAAAACTGTTTTTT
TRBV19	TRBJ1-4	NA	NA	CASSMAANEKLFF	TGTGCCAGTAGTATGGCAGCTAATGAAAAACTGTTTTTT
TRBV11-2	TRBJ1-6	TRBD1	NA	CASSWDSSYNSPLHF	TGTGCCAGCAGCTGGGACAGCTCCTATAATTCACCCCTCCACTTT
TRBV15	TRBJ2-7	TRBD2	NA	CATSRAGGGGREQYF	TGTGCCACCAGCAGAGCTGGCGGGGGGGGACGGGAGCAGTACTTC
TRBV6-1	TRBJ1-2	NA	NA	CASSGQGAAPANYGYTF	TGTGCCAGCAGTGGGCAGGGAGCAGCCCCAGCTAACTATGGCTACACCTTC
TRBV5-1	TRBJ2-2	NA	NA	CASSLEDGTGELFF	TGCGCCAGCAGCTTGGAAGACGGGACCGGGGAGCTGTTTTTT
TRBV5-1	TRBJ1-1	TRBD1	NA	CASSLTGTGNTEAFF	TGCGCCAGCAGCCTCACCGGGACAGGGAACACTGAAGCTTTCTTT
TRBV20-1	TRBJ2-1	NA	NA	CSAAYNEQFF	TGCAGTGCTGCATACAATGAGCAGTTCTTC
TRBV19	TRBJ2-1	NA	NA	CASRRFQGNEQFF	TGTGCCAGTAGACGATTCCAGGGCAATGAGCAGTTCTTC
TRBV15	TRBJ2-7	NA	NA	CATSREREGGYEQYF	TGTGCCACCAGCAGAGAGAGGGAGGGGGGGTACGAGCAGTACTTC
TRBV15	TRBJ2-2	TRBD1	NA	CATSKGQGDTGELFF	TGTGCCACCAGCAAAGGACAGGGGGACACCGGGGAGCTGTTTTTT
TRBV19	TRBJ1-1	NA	NA	CASKVLTGDTEAFF	TGTGCCAGTAAAGTATTGACGGGGGACACTGAAGCTTTCTTT
TRBV6-6	TRBJ1-5	TRBD1	NA	CASSYVRDRGNQPQHF	TGTGCCAGCAGTTACGTGAGGGACAGAGGGAATCAGCCCCAGCATTTT
TRBV7-8	TRBJ2-6	NA	few	CASSLVGSANVLTF	TGTGCCAGCAGCTTAGTCGGGTCGGCCAACGTCCTGACTTTC
TRBV5-6	TRBJ2-5	TRBD2	NA	CASSFGAGIETQYF	TGTGCCAGCAGCTTCGGAGCGGGGATCGAGACCCAGTACTTC
TRBV19	TRBJ1-2	NA	NA	CASSPGVQGYTF	TGTGCCAGTAGTCCCGGGGTTCAAGGCTACACCTTC
TRBV19	TRBJ1-4	NA	once	CASSEGRGKLFF	TGTGCCAGTAGTGAAGGTCGGGGAAAACTGTTTTTT
TRBV5-6	TRBJ1-2	NA	NA	CASSLVSDYGYTF	TGTGCCAGCAGCTTGGTATCGGACTATGGCTACACCTTC
TRBV2	TRBJ1-4	NA	NA	CASSPSQGEKLFF	TGTGCCAGCAGCCCGTCCCAGGGCGAAAAACTGTTTTTT
TRBV19	TRBJ1-2	NA	NA	CATRVQNYGYTF	TGTGCCACCCGAGTACAGAACTATGGCTACACCTTC
TRBV4-3	TRBJ1-2	TRBD1	NA	CASSPSDRAWGGYTF	TGCGCCAGCAGCCCCTCGGACAGGGCCTGGGGTGGCTACACCTTC
TRBV10-1	TRBJ2-3	NA	NA	CASSQTTDTQYF	TGCGCCAGCAGTCAAACCACAGATACGCAGTATTTT
TRBV5-6	TRBJ2-7	NA	NA	CASSHGSLSYEQYF	TGTGCCAGCAGTCACGGCAGTTTAAGTTACGAGCAGTACTTC
TRBV10-3	TRBJ2-3	NA	NA	CAISDHSTDTQYF	TGTGCCATCAGTGACCATAGCACAGATACGCAGTATTTT
TRBV5-1	TRBJ1-5	NA	NA	CASSLRTGRGQPQHF	TGCGCCAGCAGCTTAAGAACAGGGCGGGGACAGCCCCAGCATTTT
TRBV5-3	TRBJ2-7	NA	NA	CARSLSRVSHEQYF	TGTGCCAGAAGCTTGAGTCGTGTCTCGCACGAGCAGTACTTC
TRBV10-3	TRBJ2-1	TRBD2	NA	CAISVGGIPSGQFF	TGTGCCATCAGTGTCGGGGGGATCCCTTCAGGGCAGTTCTTC
TRBV5-5	TRBJ2-7	NA	NA	CASSLASSGSSYEQYF	TGTGCCAGCAGCTTGGCCAGTTCGGGTAGCAGCTACGAGCAGTACTTC
TRBV11-2	TRBJ2-2	NA	NA	CASSLGLPLLGGELFF	TGTGCCAGCAGCTTAGGGTTGCCATTACTCGGCGGGGAGCTGTTTTTT
TRBV7-9	TRBJ2-2	NA	NA	CASSLITAAGTANTGELFF	TGTGCCAGCAGCTTAATCACCGCCGCCGGGACGGCGAACACCGGGGAGCTGTTTTTT
TRBV6-5	TRBJ1-1	NA	NA	CASRPRRGMNTEAFF	TGTGCCAGCAGGCCCCGACGGGGTATGAACACTGAAGCTTTCTTT